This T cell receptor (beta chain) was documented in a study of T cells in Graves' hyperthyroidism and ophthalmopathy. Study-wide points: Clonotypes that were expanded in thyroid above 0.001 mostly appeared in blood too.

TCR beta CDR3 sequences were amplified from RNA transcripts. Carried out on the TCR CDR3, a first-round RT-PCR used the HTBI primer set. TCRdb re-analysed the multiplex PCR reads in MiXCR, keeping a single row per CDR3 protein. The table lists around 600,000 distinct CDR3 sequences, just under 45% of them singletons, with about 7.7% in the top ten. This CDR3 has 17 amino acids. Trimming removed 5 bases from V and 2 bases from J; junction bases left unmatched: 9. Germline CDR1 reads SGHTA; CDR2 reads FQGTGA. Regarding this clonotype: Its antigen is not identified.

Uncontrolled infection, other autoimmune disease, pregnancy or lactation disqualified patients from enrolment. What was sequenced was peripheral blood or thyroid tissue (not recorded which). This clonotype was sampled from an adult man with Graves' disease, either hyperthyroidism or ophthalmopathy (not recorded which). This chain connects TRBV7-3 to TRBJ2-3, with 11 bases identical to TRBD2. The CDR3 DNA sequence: TGTGCCAGCAGCCCCTATCGACTAGCGGGGATCACAGATACGCAGTATTTT. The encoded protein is CASSPYRLAGITDTQYF. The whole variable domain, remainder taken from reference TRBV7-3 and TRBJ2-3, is GAGVSQTPSNKVTEKGKYVELRCDPISGHTALYWYRQSLGQGPEFLIYFQGTGAADDSGLPNDRFFAVRPEGSVSTLKIQRTERGDSAVYLCASSPYRLAGITDTQYFGPGTRLTVL.